The 25 T cell receptor beta chains reported below all come from one sample, sequenced in a study of cytomegalovirus exposure and HLA in healthy donors. Both 60 Vbeta primers and 13 Jbeta primers went into the PCR. The data were produced by immunoSEQ multiplex PCR, yet TCRdb's version contains in-frame clones alone and is incomplete. The table lists roughly 190,000 clones, roughly 80% of them singletons, with approximately 1.5% in the top ten. Sequencing was done on a sample of PBMCs. These receptors originate from a woman aged 18-30 years in good health and CMV-seronegative.

This chain links TRBV19 with TRBJ2-7; 7 nucleotides agree with TRBD1. CDR1 is LNHDA, CDR2 SQIVND, per germline (reference sequence). The length of the CDR3 is 14 residues. V gave up 6 bases and J gave up 2 bases; unmatched junction bases: 7. The CDR3 is CASSDRVKTYEQYF. In DNA form, the CDR3 reads TGTGCCAGTAGCGACAGGGTAAAAACCTACGAGCAGTACTTC. Full variable domain (outside the CDR3, taken from reference TRBV19 and TRBJ2-7): DGGITQSPKYLFRKEGQNVTLSCEQNLNHDAMYWYRQDPGQGLRLIYYSQIVNDFQKGDIAEGYSVSREKKESFPLTVTSAQKNPTAFYLCASSDRVKTYEQYFGPGTRLTVT.

This sequence joins TRBV7-8 and TRBJ2-1; TRBD1 might be the D (6 bases). The CDR3 runs 14 residues. The germline CDR1 and CDR2 sequences are SGHVS and FQNEAQ. V was pared by 4 bases and J by 4 bases, with 11 bases between. The CDR3 region is CASSSRDIYNEQFF. The CDR3 DNA reads TGTGCCAGCAGCTCTCGGGACATTTACAATGAGCAGTTCTTC.

This rearrangement joins TRBV29-1 to TRBJ1-2; D not certain. V shed 6 bases and J shed 2 bases, with 13 bases lying between them. CDR1 is SQVTM and CDR2 is ANQGSEA in the germline V gene. This CDR3 is 13 amino acids long. DNA for the CDR3: TGCAGCGTAACAATCCCGTCAAACTATGGCTACACCTTC. Translation gives CSVTIPSNYGYTF.

This clone was picked up one time. The chain joins TRBV6-6 to TRBJ2-1; TRBD2 matches at 8 bases. CDR1 and CDR2 (germline): MNHNY, SVGAGI (reference sequence). The CDR3 extends over 14 amino acids. The V segment lost 6 bases and the J segment 2 bases; nucleotides outside the gene matches: 3. The CDR3 nucleotides are TGTGCCAGCAGAGCGGGGGTCGCCTACAATGAGCAGTTCTTC. Translation: CASRAGVAYNEQFF.

The V and J genes are TRBV6-5 and TRBJ1-3; TRBD1 matches at 8 bases. With V trimmed by 6 bases and J by 4 bases, 5 bases remained unmatched. From germline, CDR1 is MNHEY and CDR2 SVGAGI. This CDR3 region has 14 residues. The CDR3 DNA follows: TGTGCCAGCAGACGACGGGACAGGGGAAACACCATATATTTT. It translates to CASRRRDRGNTIYF.

The rearrangement links TRBV10-1 to TRBJ2-3; the D gene is possibly TRBD2 (5 bases). V gave up 3 bases and J gave up 8 bases, with 6 bases separating them. Germline V CDR1 and CDR2: WNHNN, SYGVQD (reference sequence). The CDR3 spans 11 residues. CDR3 bases: TGCGCCAGCAGTGAAGGAGGTACGCAGTATTTT. Its protein product is CASSEGGTQYF.

In its sample, this clone was seen once. The CDR3 loop reads CASRTASGDTEAFF. The CDR3 nucleotides read TGTGCCAGCAGAACTGCGTCAGGGGACACTGAAGCTTTCTTT. The chain joins TRBV6-1 to TRBJ1-1, with D perhaps TRBD1 (6 bases). This CDR3 has 14 residues. V lost 6 bases and J 3 bases, leaving 14 bases between the germline ends. The germline gives CDR1 MNHNS, CDR2 SASEGT.

The rearrangement joins TRBV19 to TRBJ1-1, with D perhaps TRBD1 (6 bases). Per the germline V gene, CDR1 is LNHDA and CDR2 is SQIVND (reference sequence). The V and J ends lost 6 bases and 1 base respectively, with 18 bases between them. The CDR3 runs 16 residues. CDR3 sequence reads: CASSNTLRGANTEAFF. Here the CDR3 DNA reads TGTGCCAGTAGCAACACACTCCGGGGGGCGAACACTGAAGCTTTCTTT.

The CDR3, as DNA: TGTGCCAGCAGCCAAGAGAAGGAGTTTGGCAATCAGCCCCAGCATTTT. It specifies CASSQEKEFGNQPQHF. V and J are TRBV4-2 and TRBJ1-5; no firm D call. The CDR3 covers 16 residues. V was pared by 0 bases and J by 2 bases, with 11 bases between. Looked up from germline, CDR1 is LGHNA and CDR2 is YNFKEQ.

The chain recombines TRBV6-5 with TRBJ1-1; D is unresolved. Germline V gene sequence: CDR1 MNHEY, CDR2 SVGAGI. V dropped 10 bases and J dropped 7 bases, with 22 bases sitting between them. The CDR3 loop spans 14 amino acids. The CDR3 sequence is CATLIKGGQSEAFF. In nucleotides, the CDR3 is TGTGCCACCCTCATAAAGGGAGGTCAGAGTGAAGCTTTCTTT.

The rearrangement uses TRBV4-2 and TRBJ2-7; D perhaps matches TRBD2 (5 bases). Germline CDR1 and CDR2: LGHNA and YNFKEQ. V lost 3 bases to trimming and J lost 3 bases, with 12 bases between them. CDR3 size: 14 residues. CDR3 in amino acids: CASSQGLRDYEQYF. DNA of the CDR3: TGTGCCAGCAGCCAGGGTCTACGGGACTACGAGCAGTACTTC.

The table lists this clone with a few counts. The chain joins TRBV11-1 to TRBJ2-2; D not certain. Deletions cut 1 base from V and 1 base from J, with 7 bases between. The CDR3 sequence is 15 residues long. The germline V gene has CDR1 SGHAT and CDR2 FQDESV (reference sequence). CDR3: CASSLGPGNTGELFF. The DNA for the CDR3 is TGTGCCAGCAGCTTAGGACCAGGGAACACCGGGGAGCTGTTTTTT.

This clone was seen a single time. V is TRBV5-6 and J is TRBJ1-2, with D hard to call. CDR1 is SGHDT and CDR2 is YYEEEE in the germline V gene. V lost 5 bases, J lost 1 base, and 15 bases lay in between. The CDR3 runs 15 residues. Here the CDR3 reads CASRAATLNNYGYTF. The DNA of the CDR3 is TGTGCCAGCAGGGCGGCCACCTTGAATAACTATGGCTACACCTTC.

This clone was seen just once. The chain links TRBV9 to TRBJ1-3; weak D call: TRBD1 (5 bases). Germline V gene lookup returns CDR1 SGDLS and CDR2 YYNGEE. The germline V and J ends were trimmed by 2 bases and 3 bases, with 12 bases remaining between them. This CDR3 is built from 15 residues. The CDR3 spells CASSVTGALGNTIYF. The CDR3 coding sequence is TGTGCCAGCAGCGTCACAGGCGCTCTTGGAAACACCATATATTTT. The entire variable domain, with the rest obtained from reference TRBV9 and TRBJ1-3, is as follows: DSGVTQTPKHLITATGQRVTLRCSPRSGDLSVYWYQQSLDQGLQFLIQYYNGEERAKGNILERFSAQQFPDLHSELNLSSLELGDSALYFCASSVTGALGNTIYFGEGSWLTVV.

The chain carries TRBV28 and TRBJ1-6; tentatively, D is TRBD1 (5 bases). The CDR3 is 12 residues long. The germline gives CDR1 MDHEN, CDR2 SYDVKM. V lost 3 bases, J lost 13 bases, and 10 bases lay in between. CDR3 protein: CASSFQGYPLHF. CDR3 bases: TGTGCCAGCAGTTTCCAGGGTTACCCCCTCCACTTT.

J is TRBJ2-7 and V is TRBV2; D is unclear. Trimming cost V 4 bases and J 7 bases, with 17 bases left between them. Germline loops: CDR1 SNHLY, CDR2 FYNNEI. The CDR3 extends over 14 amino acids. CDR3 in DNA: TGTGCCAGCAGTGGGCTCGACGGGTCCGGAGAGCAGTACTTC. Its protein product is CASSGLDGSGEQYF.

The J gene is TRBJ2-3, the V gene TRBV6-1; 12 nucleotides align to TRBD2. CDR3 length equals 13 residues. CDR1 is MNHNS and CDR2 is SASEGT in the germline V gene. Trimming cost V 4 bases and J 11 bases; bases outside gene matches: 4. CDR3 loop: CASSGGTSGLQYF. Written as DNA, the CDR3 is TGTGCCAGCAGTGGAGGGACTAGCGGGTTGCAGTATTTT.

V usage is TRBV7-2 and J usage is TRBJ2-7; TRBD2 matches at 12 bases. Germline V CDR1 and CDR2: SGHTA, FQGNSA. V trimming: 8 bases; J trimming: 2 bases; junction bases outside the gene matches: 7. CDR3 length: 15 residues. The CDR3 nucleotides are TGTGCCAGCGTTCCCCTAGCGGGAGGGCCCTACGAGCAGTACTTC. Its protein is CASVPLAGGPYEQYF.

V usage is TRBV28 and J usage is TRBJ1-2; D is possibly TRBD1 (6 bases). Germline V gene lookup returns CDR1 MDHEN and CDR2 SYDVKM. The length of the CDR3 is 15 residues. Trimming stripped 3 bases from V and 4 bases from J, with 15 bases between. CDR3: CASSFLWGRFYGYTF. CDR3 DNA sequence: TGTGCCAGCAGTTTTCTTTGGGGGCGCTTCTATGGCTACACCTTC.

This sequence joins TRBV5-6 and TRBJ2-7; 7 nucleotides line up with TRBD1. Germline CDR1 and CDR2: SGHDT and YYEEEE. CDR3 size: 14 residues. V gave up 4 bases and J gave up 3 bases; unmatched junction bases: 7. The chain's CDR3 is CASSEAQGFYEQYF. The CDR3 region has the DNA TGTGCCAGCAGCGAAGCACAGGGGTTCTACGAGCAGTACTTC.

The chain is built from TRBV7-2 and TRBJ1-1; the match to TRBD1 covers 8 bases. The CDR3 is 14 amino acids. CDR1 is SGHTA and CDR2 is FQGNSA in the germline V gene. The V gene end was trimmed by 5 bases and the J gene end by 5 bases; junction bases not matched to a gene: 7. The CDR3 DNA reads TGTGCCAGCAGCATCAGGACAGGGCGGACTGAAGCTTTCTTT. This codes for CASSIRTGRTEAFF.

The chain is built from TRBV19 and TRBJ1-5, with 8 bases lining up with TRBD1. Trimming took 5 bases from V and 2 from J; bases not matched to a gene: 5. Germline CDR1 is LNHDA and CDR2 is SQIVND (reference sequence). The length of the CDR3 is 15 residues. CDR3 protein: CASSFGQGGNQPQHF. The DNA of the CDR3 is TGTGCCAGTAGTTTCGGACAGGGAGGCAATCAGCCCCAGCATTTT.

A word on this clone: One end of the junction is discordant with germline, which a read error may explain. The chain links TRBV6-1 to TRBJ1-2, with 7 bases that match TRBD1. The CDR3 sequence is 13 residues long. The V gene's germline CDR1 is MNHNS and CDR2 SASEGT. The CDR3 reads CATSTGDDYGYTF. The CDR3, as DNA: TGTGCCACCAGTACAGGGGACGACTATGGCTACACCTTC.

The rearrangement uses TRBV7-3 and TRBJ2-1, with TRBD2 as a possible D gene (6 bases). The CDR3 totals 15 residues. The germline gives CDR1 SGHTA, CDR2 FQGTGA. Trimming stripped 2 bases from V and 4 bases from J, with 12 bases between. CDR3 coding DNA: TGTGCCAGCAGCTTATCCGCGGGATCTTACAATGAGCAGTTCTTC. Translating it yields CASSLSAGSYNEQFF.

V gene TRBV29-1 combines with J gene TRBJ2-7; 7 nucleotides line up with TRBD1. This CDR3 has 12 residues. Unmatched junction bases numbered 6, after V lost 7 bases and J lost 3 bases. Germline assignment: CDR1 SQVTM and CDR2 ANQGSEA. For the CDR3, the DNA is TGCAGCGCAAGGGACAGAAGCTACGAGCAGTACTTC. This codes for CSARDRSYEQYF.